The 21 T cell receptor beta chains below all came from one sample that was sequenced in a study of cytomegalovirus exposure and HLA in healthy donors. Profiled with immunoSEQ multiplex PCR; TCRdb holds only in-frame clones, not every one. The sample lists over 70,000 clones, around 90% occurring once. The sequenced material came from PBMCs. Source of these receptors: a woman younger than 30 in good health and CMV-seropositive.

The chain uses TRBV2 and TRBJ2-5; TRBD2 might be the D (5 bases). Germline CDR1 is SNHLY and CDR2 is FYNNEI. The CDR3 sequence is 13 residues long. V was trimmed by 11 bases and J by 5 bases, leaving 18 bases between them. In nucleotides, the CDR3 is TGTGCCGGAAGACTACCTGCCGTGGAGACCCAGTACTTC. It yields the protein CAGRLPAVETQYF. The complete variable domain, with remaining parts taken from reference TRBV2 and TRBJ2-5, reads EPEVTQTPSHQVTQMGQEVILRCVPISNHLYFYWYRQILGQKVEFLVSFYNNEISEKSEIFDDQFSVERPDGSNFTLKIRSTKLEDSAMYFCAGRLPAVETQYFGPGTRLLVL.

This clone was seen only a few times. The V and J genes are TRBV10-3 and TRBJ1-1; D unresolved. CDR3 length: 15 residues. The germline V gene has CDR1 ENHRY and CDR2 SYGVKD. Trimming left V 5 bases short and J 0 bases short, with 13 bases between. DNA for the CDR3: TGTGCCATCAGTCCTTCGACAACCTTGAACACTGAAGCTTTCTTT. It codes for CAISPSTTLNTEAFF.

This chain uses TRBV10-2 with TRBJ1-5; D gene unclear. CDR1 and CDR2 (germline): WSHSY, SAAADI. V dropped 0 bases and J dropped 3 bases, with 6 bases sitting between them. The CDR3 is 14 amino acids. CDR3 sequence: CASSESHINQPQHF. The CDR3 bases are TGCGCCAGCAGTGAGTCCCACATCAATCAGCCCCAGCATTTT.

V usage is TRBV9 and J usage is TRBJ1-1, with a tentative D call TRBD1 (5 bases). Germline values: CDR1 SGDLS, CDR2 YYNGEE. V was shortened by 0 bases and J by 4 bases, with 10 bases between the two germline ends. There are 14 residues in the CDR3. Here the CDR3 DNA reads TGTGCCAGCAGCGTAGCTTGGCAGGGCACTGAAGCTTTCTTT. Translating gives CASSVAWQGTEAFF.

The gene calls are TRBV27 and TRBJ2-7, with 7 bases matching TRBD1. The germline gives CDR1 MNHEY, CDR2 SMNVEV (reference sequence). The CDR3 consists of 17 residues. V lost 4 bases to trimming and J lost 7 bases; unmatched junction nucleotides: 19. The CDR3 bases are TGTGCCAGCAGTTCACACGCGATCCGGGACAGCAGCCGAGAGCAGTACTTC. Translating gives CASSSHAIRDSSREQYF.

The chain recombines TRBV2 with TRBJ2-7; TRBD2 agrees at 8 bases. Germline V lookup: CDR1 SNHLY, CDR2 FYNNEI. The CDR3 sequence is 15 residues long. V shed 8 bases and J 9 bases; nucleotides not matched to a gene: 18. The chain's CDR3 is CASGKRGLGNGGQYF. The DNA for the CDR3 is TGTGCCAGCGGGAAGCGGGGACTAGGCAACGGGGGGCAGTACTTC.

The chain links TRBV28 to TRBJ2-5; the D is unclear. Germline V gives CDR1 MDHEN, CDR2 SYDVKM. V was pared by 3 bases and J by 4 bases, with 18 bases between. The CDR3 is 16 residues long. In DNA, the CDR3 is TGTGCCAGCAGTTTCCCAAGTGTCGTTAGATTAGAGACCCAGTACTTC. Translated, it gives CASSFPSVVRLETQYF. The whole variable domain, remainder taken from reference TRBV28 and TRBJ2-5, is DVKVTQSSRYLVKRTGEKVFLECVQDMDHENMFWYRQDPGLGLRLIYFSYDVKMKEKGDIPEGYSVSREKKERFSLILESASTNQTSMYLCASSFPSVVRLETQYFGPGTRLLVL.

The chain employs TRBV10-1 and TRBJ1-2; D not certain. The V gene lost 0 bases and the J gene lost 4 bases, with 15 bases spanning the gap. The CDR3 consists of 16 residues. The germline CDR1 and CDR2 sequences are WNHNN and SYGVQD (reference sequence). The CDR3 protein is CASSESSRGYPYGYTF. In DNA form, the CDR3 reads TGCGCCAGCAGTGAGTCTTCGCGTGGTTACCCCTATGGCTACACCTTC.

As DNA, the CDR3 is TGTGCCTGGAGTGTCAGGAACACCGGGGAGCTGTTTTTT. Its translation is CAWSVRNTGELFF. The rearrangement joins TRBV30 to TRBJ2-2; no clear D gene. V was clipped by 0 bases and J by 1 base, with 3 bases between them. The length of the CDR3 is 13 residues. Germline assignment: CDR1 GTSNPN and CDR2 SVGIG (reference sequence).

The chain has TRBV7-8 and TRBJ2-1, with a possible D match to TRBD2 (6 bases). The CDR3 is 13 residues long. CDR1 is SGHVS and CDR2 is FQNEAQ in the germline V gene. The V end was cut by 4 bases, the J end by 7 bases, with 11 bases between. The CDR3 is CASSSTRGNEQFF. In nucleotides, the CDR3 is TGTGCCAGCAGCTCGACTAGGGGTAATGAGCAGTTCTTC.

This chain links TRBV29-1 with TRBJ1-3; maybe TRBD1 (5 bases). The length of the CDR3 is 13 residues. Looked up from germline, CDR1 is SQVTM and CDR2 is ANQGSEA. V was shortened by 7 bases and J by 4 bases, with 14 bases between the two germline ends. The CDR3 here is CSASGVSGNTIYF. The DNA of the CDR3 is TGCAGCGCCTCGGGGGTCTCCGGAAACACCATATATTTT.

A single count supports this clone. This sequence joins TRBV6-1 and TRBJ1-4, with D possibly matching TRBD1 (6 bases). Trimming took off 11 bases at V and 8 bases at J, with 12 bases between the two ends. CDR1 and CDR2 (germline): MNHNS, SASEGT. There are 11 residues in the CDR3. CDR3 region: CASRGGEKLFF. The CDR3 nucleotides read TGTGCCTCCAGGGGCGGGGAAAAACTGTTTTTT.

The rearrangement uses TRBV10-3 and TRBJ2-1, with 9 bases lining up with TRBD2. This CDR3 has 15 amino acids. Germline lookup yields CDR1 ENHRY and CDR2 SYGVKD. The junction had 6 bases not matched to a gene; V was cut back by 2 bases and J by 7 bases. As DNA, the CDR3 is TGTGCCATCAGTGAGGGCGGGGGGGCCTTAAATGAGCAGTTCTTC. This encodes CAISEGGGALNEQFF.

This clone was observed a single time. The chain is built from TRBV27 and TRBJ1-5; D is ambiguous. Trimming took off 5 bases at V and 4 bases at J, with 6 bases between the two ends. Germline V gene data show CDR1 as MNHEY and CDR2 as SMNVEV (reference sequence). The CDR3 spans 12 residues. CDR3 in DNA: TGTGCCAGCAGTCAAAAAAATCAGCCCCAGCATTTT. Protein sequence: CASSQKNQPQHF.

The genes are TRBV6-6 and TRBJ2-1; 7 bases match TRBD2. This CDR3 spans 13 amino acids. CDR1 and CDR2 from the germline V gene are MNHNY and SVGAGI (reference sequence). Losses at the gene ends were 5 bases for V and 6 bases for J; bases not matched to a gene: 4. The CDR3 loop reads CASSSGNLNEQFF. In nucleotides, the CDR3 is TGTGCCAGCAGTAGCGGGAACCTCAATGAGCAGTTCTTC.

The chain is built from TRBV6-5 and TRBJ1-4, with 7 bases lining up with TRBD1. The V and J ends lost 6 bases and 3 bases, in that order; junction bases with no gene match: 4. This CDR3 has 14 residues. Looked up from germline, CDR1 is MNHEY and CDR2 is SVGAGI. The CDR3 sequence is CASSRGTANEKLFF. For the CDR3, the DNA is TGTGCCAGCAGCCGGGGGACAGCTAATGAAAAACTGTTTTTT.

This chain joins TRBV7-8 and TRBJ1-1; D gene uncertain. This CDR3 is 11 amino acids long. With 1 base removed from V and 7 bases from J, the gap between germline ends came to 4 bases. Germline loops: CDR1 SGHVS, CDR2 FQNEAQ. This chain's CDR3 is CASSLGSEAFF. In DNA form, the CDR3 reads TGTGCCAGCAGCTTAGGCAGTGAAGCTTTCTTT.

This clone appeared a few times. The J gene is TRBJ2-3, the V gene TRBV6-1, with 8 bases matching TRBD1. This CDR3 is 15 amino acids long. The germline V gene has CDR1 MNHNS and CDR2 SASEGT. The trim removed 1 base at V and 1 base at J, leaving 1 base unmatched. The CDR3 here is CASSEETGGTDTQYF. The CDR3 coding sequence is TGTGCCAGCAGTGAAGAGACAGGGGGCACAGATACGCAGTATTTT.

The chain links TRBV11-2 to TRBJ1-1; weak D call: TRBD1 (5 bases). Germline V gives CDR1 SGHAT, CDR2 FQNNGV. With 1 base removed from V and 4 bases from J, the gap between germline ends came to 10 bases. The CDR3 has 14 residues. The CDR3 loop reads CASSLVGGGTEAFF. The CDR3 DNA sequence: TGTGCCAGCAGCTTAGTCGGGGGGGGCACTGAAGCTTTCTTT. Filled out from reference TRBV11-2 and TRBJ1-1, the complete variable domain reads EAGVAQSPRYKIIEKRQSVAFWCNPISGHATLYWYQQILGQGPKLLIQFQNNGVVDDSQLPKDRFSAERLKGVDSTLKIQPAKLEDSAVYLCASSLVGGGTEAFFGQGTRLTVV.

This sequence joins TRBV4-1 and TRBJ2-1; TRBD1 matches 12 bases. J lost 5 bases, V lost 3 bases, and 8 bases had no gene match. Germline assignment: CDR1 MGHRA and CDR2 YSYEKL. The CDR3 totals 17 residues. In nucleotides, the CDR3 is TGCGCCAGCAGCCACGGGACAGGGGGCAATCCTGACAATGAGCAGTTCTTC. It is translated as CASSHGTGGNPDNEQFF.

This clone was seen only once. This chain uses TRBV19 with TRBJ2-3; no clear D gene. CDR1 is LNHDA and CDR2 is SQIVND in the germline V gene (reference sequence). The length of the CDR3 is 13 residues. Trimming pared 5 bases from V and 1 base from J, leaving 7 bases between. The CDR3 reads CASSRSGTDTQYF. The CDR3 bases are TGTGCCAGTAGTCGCAGCGGCACAGATACGCAGTATTTT.